The 10 T cell receptor beta chains presented below share a single source sample, sequenced in a study of T cell responses to AZD1222 COVID-19 vaccine. TCRdb keeps only in-frame clones here, not all; method: immunoSEQ multiplex PCR. This sample has about 110,000 clones, with roughly 87% found just once. This specimen consisted of peripheral blood, obtained on day 0 of AZD1222 vaccination. Every receptor here comes from an adult in good health.

The J gene is TRBJ1-1, the V gene TRBV3-1 (or the pseudogene TRBV3-2); tentatively, D is TRBD1 (5 bases). The CDR3 is made up of 16 amino acids. Germline CDR1 reads LGHDT; CDR2 reads YNNKEL (reference sequence). V was pared by 3 bases and J by 6 bases, with 20 bases between. The CDR3: CASSHDPRVGGSEAFF. The CDR3 coding sequence is TGTGCCAGCAGCCACGACCCCCGTGTGGGGGGTTCTGAAGCTTTCTTT.

The CDR3 DNA reads TGCGCCAGCAGAGGCTCCTTGGGCTCCTACAATGAGCAGTTCTTC. Protein: CASRGSLGSYNEQFF. The rearrangement links TRBV10-2 to TRBJ2-1; D uncertain. The CDR3 length is 15 residues. From germline, CDR1 is WSHSY and CDR2 SAAADI. V lost 6 bases and J 0 bases, leaving 12 bases between the germline ends.

The rearrangement links TRBV19 to TRBJ1-2; weak D call: TRBD1 (5 bases). V lost 7 bases, J lost 7 bases, and 16 bases lay in between. The CDR3 runs 13 residues. Germline V lookup: CDR1 LNHDA, CDR2 SQIVND (reference sequence). CDR3 sequence reads: CASITGPGIGYTF. DNA of the CDR3: TGTGCCAGTATTACGGGACCGGGGATTGGCTACACCTTC. The variable domain in full, with the rest retrieved from reference TRBV19 and TRBJ1-2, is DGGITQSPKYLFRKEGQNVTLSCEQNLNHDAMYWYRQDPGQGLRLIYYSQIVNDFQKGDIAEGYSVSREKKESFPLTVTSAQKNPTAFYLCASITGPGIGYTFGSGTRLTVV.

The chain links TRBV9 to TRBJ1-1, with D unresolved. The CDR3 length is 12 residues. CDR1 SGDLS and CDR2 YYNGEE come from the germline V gene. Trimming stripped 3 bases from V and 8 bases from J, with 11 bases between. The CDR3 loop reads CASSAPYGEAFF. The CDR3 bases are TGTGCCAGCAGCGCACCGTATGGGGAAGCTTTCTTT.

The V gene is TRBV5-4, the J gene TRBJ2-5; 7 nucleotides line up with TRBD2. Germline CDR1 SGHNT, CDR2 YYREEE (reference sequence). The CDR3 loop spans 16 amino acids. Trimming removed 4 bases from V and 1 base from J; junction bases left unmatched: 10. The DNA of the CDR3 is TGTGCCAGCAGCACCGACTCTGGCGGGGGCCAAGAGACCCAGTACTTC. Translation: CASSTDSGGGQETQYF.

This chain connects TRBV19 to TRBJ1-3; the D is unclear. The V end lost 3 bases, the J end lost 0 bases, and 6 bases lay between the germline ends. From germline, CDR1 is LNHDA and CDR2 SQIVND (reference sequence). This CDR3 is built from 14 residues. CDR3 bases: TGTGCCAGTAGTATCGACATCTCTGGAAACACCATATATTTT. Its translation is CASSIDISGNTIYF.

This clone turned up a few times. The chain uses TRBV2 and TRBJ2-1, with 7 bases lining up with TRBD2. The trim removed 8 bases at V and 10 bases at J, leaving 5 bases unmatched. The CDR3 spans 11 residues. Germline CDR1 and CDR2: SNHLY and FYNNEI. CDR3 loop: CASALAAEQFF. The CDR3 nucleotides read TGTGCCAGCGCCCTAGCGGCGGAGCAGTTCTTC.

Remarks on this clone: Other DNA sequences in this specimen translate into the identical CDR3. The rearrangement joins TRBV7-2 to TRBJ1-3; D remains unclear. The germline V gene has CDR1 SGHTA and CDR2 FQGNSA. The CDR3 extends over 15 amino acids. Trimming removed 5 bases at V and 0 bases at J, with 11 bases between. Here the CDR3 reads CASSPIPGSGNTIYF. Written as DNA, the CDR3 is TGTGCCAGCAGCCCAATCCCGGGCTCTGGAAACACCATATATTTT. Using reference TRBV7-2 and TRBJ1-3 for the parts outside the CDR3, the full variable domain is GAGVSQSPSNKVTEKGKDVELRCDPISGHTALYWYRQSLGQGLEFLIYFQGNSAPDKSGLPSDRFSAERTGGSVSTLTIQRTQQEDSAVYLCASSPIPGSGNTIYFGEGSWLTVV.

This clone was recorded a few times. The CDR3 DNA is TGTGCCTGGAGGACAGGGGTTTTCTACGAGCAGTACTTC. Translating gives CAWRTGVFYEQYF. The chain combines TRBV30 with TRBJ2-7; 8 bases line up with TRBD1. V lost 3 bases to trimming and J lost 3 bases; unmatched junction nucleotides: 4. Germline lookup yields CDR1 GTSNPN and CDR2 SVGIG (reference sequence). The CDR3 is 13 amino acids.

V usage is TRBV24-1 and J usage is TRBJ2-7; the match to TRBD1 covers 7 bases. CDR1 and CDR2 from the germline V gene are KGHDR and SFDVKD. CDR3 size: 15 residues. Trimming at V came to 5 bases and at J to 0 bases, leaving 6 bases not matched to a gene. The CDR3 DNA sequence: TGTGCCACCAGTGTAAGGACAGGAGACTCCTACGAGCAGTACTTC. Encoded protein: CATSVRTGDSYEQYF.